This T cell receptor (beta chain) is drawn from a study of cytomegalovirus exposure and HLA in healthy donors. Both 60 Vbeta primers and 13 Jbeta primers went into the PCR. Profiling relied on immunoSEQ multiplex PCR, and the TCRdb table lists in-frame clones only, not all of them. The repertoire consists of 150,000 to 200,000 clones, with about three quarters occurring once and the leading ten covering 4.7%. This CDR3 has 11 amino acids. Germline CDR1 and CDR2: MNHNS and SASEGT. V was cut by 5 bases and J by 6 bases, with 7 bases left in between. The rearrangement uses TRBV6-1 and TRBJ1-2; D not certain. Sequencing used PBMCs. This clonotype was obtained from a man aged 18 to 30 in good health and CMV-seropositive. The CDR3 region has the DNA TGTGCCAGCAGTTGGCACGATGGCTACACCTTC. This codes for CASSWHDGYTF.